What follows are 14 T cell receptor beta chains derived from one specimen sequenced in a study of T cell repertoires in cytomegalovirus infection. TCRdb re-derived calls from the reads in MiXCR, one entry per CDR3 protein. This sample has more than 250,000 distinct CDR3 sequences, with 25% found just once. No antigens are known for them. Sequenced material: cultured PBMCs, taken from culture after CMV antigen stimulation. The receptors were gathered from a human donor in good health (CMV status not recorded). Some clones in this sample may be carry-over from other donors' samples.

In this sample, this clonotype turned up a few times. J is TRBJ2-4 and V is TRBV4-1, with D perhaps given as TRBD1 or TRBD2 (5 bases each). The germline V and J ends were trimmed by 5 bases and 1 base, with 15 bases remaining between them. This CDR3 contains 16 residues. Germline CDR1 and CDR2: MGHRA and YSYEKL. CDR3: CASSTLGEMAKNIQYF. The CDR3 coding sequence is TGCGCCAGCAGCACGCTGGGGGAGATGGCCAAAAACATTCAGTACTTC.

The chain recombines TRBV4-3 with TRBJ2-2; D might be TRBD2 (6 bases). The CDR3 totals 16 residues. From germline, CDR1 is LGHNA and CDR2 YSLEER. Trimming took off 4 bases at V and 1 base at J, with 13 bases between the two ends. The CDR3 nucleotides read TGCGCCAGCAGCCTGGAGGGACGGCTGAACACCGGGGAGCTGTTTTTT. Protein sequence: CASSLEGRLNTGELFF.

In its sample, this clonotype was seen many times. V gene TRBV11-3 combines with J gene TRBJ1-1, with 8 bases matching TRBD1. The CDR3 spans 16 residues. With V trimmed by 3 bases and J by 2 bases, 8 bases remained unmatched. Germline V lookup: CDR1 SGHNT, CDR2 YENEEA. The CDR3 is CASSFGQGQGNTEAFF. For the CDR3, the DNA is TGTGCCAGCAGCTTTGGCCAAGGACAGGGTAACACTGAAGCTTTCTTT.

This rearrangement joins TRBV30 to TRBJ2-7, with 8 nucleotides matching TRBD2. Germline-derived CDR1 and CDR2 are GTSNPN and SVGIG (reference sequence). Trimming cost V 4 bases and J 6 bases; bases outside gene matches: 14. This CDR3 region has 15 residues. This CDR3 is CAWIGGIGRALEQYF. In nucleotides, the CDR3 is TGTGCCTGGATCGGAGGTATCGGGAGGGCCCTCGAGCAGTACTTC. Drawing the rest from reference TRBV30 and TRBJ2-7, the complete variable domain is SQTIHQWPATLVQPVGSPLSLECTVEGTSNPNLYWYRQAAGRGLQLLFYSVGIGQISSEVPQNLSASRPQDRQFILSSKKLLLSDSGFYLCAWIGGIGRALEQYFGPGTRLTVT.

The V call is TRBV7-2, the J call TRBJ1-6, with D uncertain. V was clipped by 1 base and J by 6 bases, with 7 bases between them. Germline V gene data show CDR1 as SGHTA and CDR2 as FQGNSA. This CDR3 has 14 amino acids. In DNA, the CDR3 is TGTGCCAGCAGCTTAGGGGGAGCTAATTCACCCCTCCACTTT. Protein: CASSLGGANSPLHF.

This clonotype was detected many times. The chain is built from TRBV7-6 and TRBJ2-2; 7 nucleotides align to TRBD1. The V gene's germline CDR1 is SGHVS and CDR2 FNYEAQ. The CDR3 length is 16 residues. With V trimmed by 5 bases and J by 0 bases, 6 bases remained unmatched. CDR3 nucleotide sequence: TGTGCCAGCAGCGTGGACAGGTATCCGAACACCGGGGAGCTGTTTTTT. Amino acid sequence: CASSVDRYPNTGELFF.

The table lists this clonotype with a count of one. In DNA form, the CDR3 reads TGCAGTGCTCTTAGCGGGAGTTATGTAGGCGAGCAGTACTTC. Its protein is CSALSGSYVGEQYF. This rearrangement joins TRBV20-1 to TRBJ2-7, with TRBD2 matching over 9 bases. CDR1 and CDR2 (germline): DFQATT, SNEGSKA (reference sequence). Trimming removed 5 bases from V and 6 bases from J; junction bases left unmatched: 11. This CDR3 is 14 amino acids long.

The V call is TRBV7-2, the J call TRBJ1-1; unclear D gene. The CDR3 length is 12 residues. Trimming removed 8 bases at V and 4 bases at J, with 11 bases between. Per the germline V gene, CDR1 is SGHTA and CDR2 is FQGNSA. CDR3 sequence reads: CASLMRGTEAFF. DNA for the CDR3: TGTGCCAGCCTTATGCGGGGCACTGAAGCTTTCTTT.

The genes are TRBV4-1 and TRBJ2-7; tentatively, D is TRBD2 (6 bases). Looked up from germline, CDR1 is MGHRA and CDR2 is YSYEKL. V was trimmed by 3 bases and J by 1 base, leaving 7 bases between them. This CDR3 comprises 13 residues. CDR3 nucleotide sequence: TGCGCCAGCAGCCATGCGGGATCCTACGAGCAGTACTTC. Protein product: CASSHAGSYEQYF.

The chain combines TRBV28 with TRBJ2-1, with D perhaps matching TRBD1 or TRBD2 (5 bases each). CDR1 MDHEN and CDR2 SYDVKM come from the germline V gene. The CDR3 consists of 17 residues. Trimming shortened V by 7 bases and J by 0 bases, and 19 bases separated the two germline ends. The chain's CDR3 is CASTSAGAPSSYNEQFF. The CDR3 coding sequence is TGTGCCAGCACCTCAGCCGGGGCCCCGAGCTCCTACAATGAGCAGTTCTTC.

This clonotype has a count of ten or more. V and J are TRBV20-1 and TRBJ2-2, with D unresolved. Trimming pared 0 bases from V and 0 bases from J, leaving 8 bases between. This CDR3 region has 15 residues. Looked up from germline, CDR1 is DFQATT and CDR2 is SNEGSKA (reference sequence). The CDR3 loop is CSARDVTTNTGELFF. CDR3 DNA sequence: TGCAGTGCTAGAGATGTGACAACGAACACCGGGGAGCTGTTTTTT.

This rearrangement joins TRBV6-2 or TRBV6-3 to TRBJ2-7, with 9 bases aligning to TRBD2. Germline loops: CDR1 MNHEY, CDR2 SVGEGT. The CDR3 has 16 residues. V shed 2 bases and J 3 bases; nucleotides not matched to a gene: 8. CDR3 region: CASSYHSGREDYEQYV. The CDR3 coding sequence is TGTGCCAGCAGTTACCATAGCGGGAGAGAAGACTACGAGCAGTACGTC.

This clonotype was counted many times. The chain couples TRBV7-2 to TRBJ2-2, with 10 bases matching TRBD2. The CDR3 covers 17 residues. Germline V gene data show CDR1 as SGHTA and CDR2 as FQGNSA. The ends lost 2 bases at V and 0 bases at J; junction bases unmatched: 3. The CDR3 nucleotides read TGTGCCAGCAGCTTACAACTAGCGGGGACGAACACCGGGGAGCTGTTTTTT. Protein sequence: CASSLQLAGTNTGELFF.

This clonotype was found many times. DNA for the CDR3: TGTGCCAGCAGCTTAGGGGCAACTAATGAAAAACTGTTTTTT. Translated: CASSLGATNEKLFF. This chain uses TRBV7-2 with TRBJ1-4; D not resolved. The ends were cut back, 1 base at V and 0 bases at J, with 3 bases in the middle. CDR1 is SGHTA, CDR2 FQGNSA, per germline. CDR3 length: 14 residues.